This T cell receptor (beta chain) was profiled in a study of beta chain features in type 1 diabetes listed by TCRdb under 2018. For context, the study as a whole: Mean age, gender distribution, total cell number and subset yield did not differ between patients and healthy donors. Whereas all 30 or so donors provided naive and central memory subsets, regulatory and stem cell-like memory subsets were isolated from just 8 patients and about 8 healthy donors. The study compared TCRB repertoires of sorted circulating CD4+ T cell subsets between recently diagnosed type 1 diabetes patients and matched healthy donors. Across all samples, 107,917,701 sorted cells were examined, and cell number per subset correlated strongly with RNA yield.

In regard to this clone: This clone's antigen is unknown. No qualities accompany the bases; no much larger clone lies one base away.

The entire amount of isolated RNA was reverse transcribed using the High Capacity cDNA Reverse Transcription Kit, so the sequenced TCRB transcripts were expressed ones. Naive, central memory and regulatory T cell samples underwent deep immunoSEQ sequencing, averaging around 3.6 million total reads per sample. Sorted cells were lysed in RLT buffer and RNA was extracted with DNase-treated RNeasy Micro or Mini kits, depending on cell number. Each cell subset was processed separately to prevent cross-contamination, with patient and healthy donor samples processed together. Using the immunoSEQ multiplex PCR, TCRB sequences were amplified from cDNA into 87-bp fragments spanning the CDR3 region. Sequencing of the amplicons was performed on the Illumina HiSeq platform. On the study's bioinformatics: PCR bias was corrected computationally using synthetic template baselines, and reads within Hamming distance 2 were collapsed, with unmergeable singletons discarded. By aligning reads against IMGT, V, D and J genes, CDR3 length, and insertions or deletions at six rearrangement sites were assigned. Within each subset, clonotype counts were normalized to the number of sorted cells before true diversity and Gini coefficients were calculated with the tcR R package. The overlap coefficient, calculated on TCRB nucleotide sequences, was used to measure repertoire sharing. Imported from immuneACCESS, the table was reduced by TCRdb to in-frame sequences with V and J called. These copies leave out some clones; in studies compared against another copy, an unresolved V gene accounts for under half, and the cause of the remainder is not known. For V, J and clone size, that table is used; D and trimming come from the DNA. A total of 250,000 to 300,000 clones appear in this sample, 7% to 9% of them only once. The ten largest clonotypes hold over 0.8% of the sample.

The CDR3 starts with the cysteine, ends with the phenylalanine, and has 12 residues. Of the read, only the CDR3 DNA is kept; its 36 bases are in frame from base 1. Taken from the germline V gene, the CDR1 and CDR2 loops are MDHEN and SYDVKM. The V end loses 7 bases and the J end loses 6 bases, and a stretch of 12 bases separates them. On the study overall, not on this receptor specifically: HLA sub-analyses involved small numbers of individuals, so any influence of HLA type on TCRB rearrangement remained unresolved. A moderate but significant shortening of TCRB CDR3 length was observed in type 1 diabetes patients in all four CD4+ subsets. PCR might favor shorter templates, but patient and control samples were amplified and corrected together, so any skew would affect both groups equally. Because cDNA was sequenced instead of genomic DNA, highly expressing activated cells could be over-represented, though the groups showed no difference in activation or CD3 levels. Naive, central memory and regulatory TCRB repertoires appeared to be more similar among patients than among healthy donors. Fewer insertions and more nucleotide deletions at VDJ recombination sites were observed in patients with type 1 diabetes, implying thymic rearrangement abnormalities.

Each donor gave one peripheral blood draw, approximately 120 mL on average, collected into heparinised tubes. A BD FACSAria II was used to sort naive, central memory, regulatory and stem cell-like memory CD4+ T cells with a panel that included CD45RO, CCR7, CD25, CD127, CD95 and CD27. Every sorted population had a purity above 98%. PBMCs were separated immediately by Lymphoprep density gradient centrifugation and were stained directly, without being cultured. Samples were stained and sorted in pairs, with one healthy donor and one patient per experiment, so that batch effects were minimized. This TCR came from a woman aged 18-35 years in good health. The sequence joins TRBV28 to TRBJ1-1; the D gene is possibly TRBD1, with 5 bases matching. The sample comprised central memory CD4+ T cells from blood. The CDR3 protein sequence reads: CASNTLGPEAFF. Read as DNA, the sequence is TGTGCCAGCAATACGTTGGGACCTGAAGCTTTCTTT.